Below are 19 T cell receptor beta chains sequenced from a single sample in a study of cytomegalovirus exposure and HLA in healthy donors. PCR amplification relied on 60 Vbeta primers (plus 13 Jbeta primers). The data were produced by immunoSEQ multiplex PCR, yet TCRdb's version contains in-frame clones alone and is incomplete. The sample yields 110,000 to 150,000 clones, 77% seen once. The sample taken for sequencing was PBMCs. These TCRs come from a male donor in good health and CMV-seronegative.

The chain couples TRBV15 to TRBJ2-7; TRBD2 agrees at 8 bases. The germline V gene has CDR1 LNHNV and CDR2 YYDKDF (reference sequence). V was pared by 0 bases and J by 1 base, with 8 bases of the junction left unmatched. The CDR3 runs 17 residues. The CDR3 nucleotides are TGTGCCACCAGCAGAGAATCCGGGACTAGTCTTTCCTACGAGCAGTACTTC. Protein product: CATSRESGTSLSYEQYF.

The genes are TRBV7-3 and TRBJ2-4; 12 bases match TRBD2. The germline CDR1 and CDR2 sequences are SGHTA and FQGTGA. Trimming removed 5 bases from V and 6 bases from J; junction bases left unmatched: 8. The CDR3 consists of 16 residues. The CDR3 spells CASSPASGGAGNIQYF. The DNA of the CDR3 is TGTGCCAGCAGCCCCGCTAGCGGGGGGGCCGGAAACATTCAGTACTTC.

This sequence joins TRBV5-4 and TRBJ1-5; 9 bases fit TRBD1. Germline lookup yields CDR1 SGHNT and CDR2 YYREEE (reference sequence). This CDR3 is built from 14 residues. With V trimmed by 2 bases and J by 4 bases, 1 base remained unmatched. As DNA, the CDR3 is TGTGCCAGCAGCTTACAGGGGGCTAATCAGCCCCAGCATTTT. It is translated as CASSLQGANQPQHF.

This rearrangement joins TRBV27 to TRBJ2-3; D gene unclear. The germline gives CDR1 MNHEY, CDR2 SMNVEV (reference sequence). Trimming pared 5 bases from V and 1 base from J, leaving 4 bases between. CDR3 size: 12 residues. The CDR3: CASSRGTDTQYF. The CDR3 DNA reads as TGTGCCAGCAGTCGGGGCACAGATACGCAGTATTTT.

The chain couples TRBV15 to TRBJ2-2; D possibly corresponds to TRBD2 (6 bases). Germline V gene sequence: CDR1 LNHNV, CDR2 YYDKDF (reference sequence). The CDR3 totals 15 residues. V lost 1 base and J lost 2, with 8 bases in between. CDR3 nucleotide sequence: TGTGCCACCAGCAGAGGGGGGGTAAACACCGGGGAGCTGTTTTTT. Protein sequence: CATSRGGVNTGELFF.

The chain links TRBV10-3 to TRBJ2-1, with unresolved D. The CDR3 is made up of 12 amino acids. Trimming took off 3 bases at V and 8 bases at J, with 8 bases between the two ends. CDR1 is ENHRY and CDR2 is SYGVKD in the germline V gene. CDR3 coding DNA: TGTGCCATCAGTGAATCTAGTTATGAGCAGTTCTTC. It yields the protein CAISESSYEQFF.

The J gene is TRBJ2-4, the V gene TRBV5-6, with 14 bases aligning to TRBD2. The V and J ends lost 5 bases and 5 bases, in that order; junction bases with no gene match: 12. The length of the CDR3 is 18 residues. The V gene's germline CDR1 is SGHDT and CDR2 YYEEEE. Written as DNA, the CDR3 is TGTGCCAGCAGACCGGGACTAGCGGGAGTGGGGGGCCAAAACATTCAGTACTTC. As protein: CASRPGLAGVGGQNIQYF.

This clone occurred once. The chain's CDR3 is CASSSGGGQEFF. The CDR3 DNA reads TGTGCCAGCAGCTCCGGGGGGGGCCAGGAGTTCTTC. J is TRBJ2-1 and V is TRBV7-9, with TRBD2 identical over 8 bases. Germline trimming cut 4 bases from V and 14 bases from J; bases unmatched to any gene: 7. Germline V CDR1 and CDR2: SEHNR, FQNEAQ (reference sequence). The CDR3 sequence is 12 residues long.

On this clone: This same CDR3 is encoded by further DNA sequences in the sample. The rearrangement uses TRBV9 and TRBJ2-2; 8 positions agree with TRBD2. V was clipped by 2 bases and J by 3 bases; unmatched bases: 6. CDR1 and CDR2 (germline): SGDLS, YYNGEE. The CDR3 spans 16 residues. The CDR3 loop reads CASSVGGGLDTGELFF. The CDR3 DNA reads TGTGCCAGCAGCGTGGGCGGGGGGCTGGACACCGGGGAGCTGTTTTTT.

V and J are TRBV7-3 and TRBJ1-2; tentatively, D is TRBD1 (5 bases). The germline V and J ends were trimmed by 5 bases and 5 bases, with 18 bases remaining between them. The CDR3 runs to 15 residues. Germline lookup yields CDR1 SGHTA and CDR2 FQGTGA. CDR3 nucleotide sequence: TGTGCCAGCAGCCCTTATGCGGGAGGGGCATATGGCTACACCTTC. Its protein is CASSPYAGGAYGYTF.

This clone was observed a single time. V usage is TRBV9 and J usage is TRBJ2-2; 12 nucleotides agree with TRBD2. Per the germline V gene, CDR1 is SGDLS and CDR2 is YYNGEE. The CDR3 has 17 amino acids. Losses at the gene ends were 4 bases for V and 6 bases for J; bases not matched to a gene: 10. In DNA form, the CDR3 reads TGTGCCAGCAGCCCGGGACTAGCGGGCCCGGGGGCCGGGGAGCTGTTTTTT. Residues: CASSPGLAGPGAGELFF. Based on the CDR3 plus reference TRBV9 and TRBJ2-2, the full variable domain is DSGVTQTPKHLITATGQRVTLRCSPRSGDLSVYWYQQSLDQGLQFLIQYYNGEERAKGNILERFSAQQFPDLHSELNLSSLELGDSALYFCASSPGLAGPGAGELFFGEGSRLTVL.

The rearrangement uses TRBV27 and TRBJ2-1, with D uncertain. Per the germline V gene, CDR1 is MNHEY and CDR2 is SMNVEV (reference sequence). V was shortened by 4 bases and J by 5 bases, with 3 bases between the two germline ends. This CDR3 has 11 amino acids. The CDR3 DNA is TGTGCCAGCAGTTCCAACAATGAGCAGTTCTTC. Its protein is CASSSNNEQFF.

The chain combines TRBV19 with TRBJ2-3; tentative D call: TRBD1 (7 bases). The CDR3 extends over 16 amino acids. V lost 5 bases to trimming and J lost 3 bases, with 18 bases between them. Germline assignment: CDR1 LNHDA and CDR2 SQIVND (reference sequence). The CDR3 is CASSLTGARGTDTQYF. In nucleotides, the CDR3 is TGTGCCAGTAGTTTAACAGGGGCGCGGGGTACAGATACGCAGTATTTT.

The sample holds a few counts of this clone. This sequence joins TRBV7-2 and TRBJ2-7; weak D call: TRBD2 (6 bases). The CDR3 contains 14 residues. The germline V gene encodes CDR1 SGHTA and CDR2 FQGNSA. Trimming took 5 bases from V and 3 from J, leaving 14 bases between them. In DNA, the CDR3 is TGTGCCAGCAGCCGGGTCGTAGCGGACTACGAGCAGTACTTC. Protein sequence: CASSRVVADYEQYF. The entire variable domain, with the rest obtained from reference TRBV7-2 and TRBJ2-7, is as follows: GAGVSQSPSNKVTEKGKDVELRCDPISGHTALYWYRQSLGQGLEFLIYFQGNSAPDKSGLPSDRFSAERTGGSVSTLTIQRTQQEDSAVYLCASSRVVADYEQYFGPGTRLTVT.

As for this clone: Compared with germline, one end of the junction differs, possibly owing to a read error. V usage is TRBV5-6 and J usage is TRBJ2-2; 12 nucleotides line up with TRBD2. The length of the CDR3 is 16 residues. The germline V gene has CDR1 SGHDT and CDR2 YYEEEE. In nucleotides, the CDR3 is TGTGCCAGCAGATTGGGACTAGCGGGGAACACCGGGGAGCTGTTTTTT. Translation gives CASRLGLAGNTGELFF.

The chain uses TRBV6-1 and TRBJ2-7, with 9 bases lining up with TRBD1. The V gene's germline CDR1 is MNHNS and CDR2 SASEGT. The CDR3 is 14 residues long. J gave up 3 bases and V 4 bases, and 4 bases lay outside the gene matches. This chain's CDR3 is CASSGTGALYEQYF. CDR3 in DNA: TGTGCCAGCAGTGGGACAGGGGCCCTCTACGAGCAGTACTTC.

This CDR3 reads CASSLEGLGADTQYF. For the CDR3, the DNA is TGCGCCAGCAGCTTGGAGGGACTAGGCGCAGATACGCAGTATTTT. V and J are TRBV5-1 and TRBJ2-3; 8 bases match TRBD2. The CDR3 totals 15 residues. V shed 0 bases, J shed 4 bases, and the junction held 4 bases outside the gene matches. Germline V gene data show CDR1 as SGHRS and CDR2 as YFSETQ.

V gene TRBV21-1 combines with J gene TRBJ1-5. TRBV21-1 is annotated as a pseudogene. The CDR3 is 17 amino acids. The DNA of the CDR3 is TGTGCCAGCAGCAAAGATCCCAGCGGGGGGCGCAATGGGCCCCAGCATTTT. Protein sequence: CASSKDPSGGRNGPQHF.

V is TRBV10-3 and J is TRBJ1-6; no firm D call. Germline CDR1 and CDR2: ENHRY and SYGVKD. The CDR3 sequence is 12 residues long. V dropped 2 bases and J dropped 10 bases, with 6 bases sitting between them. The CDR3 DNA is TGTGCCATCAGTGAGGTCTCGTCACCCCTCCACTTT. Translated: CAISEVSSPLHF.